This is a list of T cell receptor beta chains from one sample in a study of T cell responses to AZD1222 COVID-19 vaccine. Sequencing used immunoSEQ multiplex PCR; TCRdb keeps in-frame clones, though not all of them. Among some 150,000 clones listed, about nine tenths were seen once. The source material was peripheral blood, sampled on day 0 of AZD1222 vaccination. The receptors were gathered from an adult in good health. CDR3s include the opening cysteine and the closing phenylalanine or tryptophan. D genes are given only for firm matches. The size of a clone is reported for some rows only, either as once, few or many, or as a class for expanded clones.

j_call | cdr3_length | clone_size | v_call | d_call | cdr3_aa | cdr3_nt
TRBJ2-5 | 13 | NA | TRBV2 | NA | CASSEIAPGTQYF | TGTGCCAGCAGTGAGATAGCCCCGGGGACCCAGTACTTC
TRBJ1-5 | 16 | NA | TRBV19 | NA | CARTLAGAGSNQPQHF | TGTGCCAGGACCCTGGCAGGGGCTGGGAGCAATCAGCCCCAGCATTTT
TRBJ1-2 | 15 | few | TRBV19 | NA | CASSIQVVGPYGYTF | TGTGCCAGTAGTATACAGGTGGTGGGGCCCTATGGCTACACCTTC
TRBJ2-3 | 16 | NA | TRBV21-1 | NA | CARTSVRPRSTDTQYF | TGTGCCAGGACTAGCGTTAGACCTAGGAGCACAGATACGCAGTATTTT
TRBJ2-1 | 16 | once | TRBV7-9 | TRBD2 | CASSLGETSGTDEQFF | TGTGCCAGCAGCTTAGGGGAGACTAGCGGGACGGATGAGCAGTTCTTC
TRBJ2-7 | 14 | NA | TRBV14 | TRBD1 | CASNRQGAIYEQYF | TGTGCCAGCAATCGACAGGGGGCGATCTACGAGCAGTACTTC
TRBJ1-2 | 13 | once | TRBV6-5 | NA | CASTLGGNYGYTF | TGTGCCAGCACCCTCGGGGGGAACTATGGCTACACCTTC
TRBJ1-6 | 15 | NA | TRBV27 | NA | CASSLKRTYNSPLHF | TGTGCCAGCAGTTTAAAGAGAACATATAATTCACCCCTCCACTTT
TRBJ1-4 | 14 | once | TRBV7-7 | TRBD1 | CASSNGQGNEKLFF | TGTGCTAGCAGCAACGGACAGGGGAATGAAAAACTGTTTTTT
TRBJ1-2 | 15 | NA | TRBV7-8 | NA | CASSLALDSHYGYTF | TGTGCCAGCAGCTTAGCTCTCGACAGCCACTATGGCTACACCTTC
TRBJ2-3 | 15 | NA | TRBV2 | TRBD1 | CASRYPGQGTDTQYF | TGTGCCAGCAGGTATCCGGGACAGGGGACAGATACGCAGTATTTT
TRBJ2-3 | 19 | NA | TRBV7-6 | TRBD1 | CASSLVLSLDRGITDTQYF | TGTGCCAGCAGCTTAGTACTGAGTTTGGACAGGGGGATAACAGATACGCAGTATTTT
TRBJ2-2 | 16 | NA | TRBV7-6 | TRBD2 | CASSLFLAGAAGELFF | TGTGCCAGCAGCCTATTCTTAGCGGGAGCGGCCGGGGAGCTGTTTTTT
TRBJ2-7 | 14 | NA | TRBV18 | TRBD2 | CASSHGLAAYEQYF | TGTGCCAGCTCACACGGACTAGCAGCTTACGAGCAGTACTTC
TRBJ1-2 | 14 | once | TRBV27 | TRBD1 | CASSRDSQIYGYTF | TGTGCCAGCAGCCGGGACAGCCAAATCTATGGCTACACCTTC
TRBJ1-4 | 15 | NA | TRBV6-5 | NA | CASSYGGSTNEKLFF | TGTGCCAGCAGTTACGGGGGCTCAACTAATGAAAAACTGTTTTTT
TRBJ1-1 | 17 | NA | TRBV5-5 | NA | CASSPLSAGLMNTEAFF | TGTGCCAGCAGCCCCCTCAGTGCAGGCCTCATGAACACTGAAGCTTTCTTT
TRBJ1-3 | 17 | NA | TRBV7-2 | TRBD1 | CASSLGGTGDAGNTIYF | TGTGCCAGCAGCTTAGGCGGGACAGGGGACGCAGGAAACACCATATATTTT
TRBJ2-1 | 16 | NA | TRBV6-5 | NA | CASSYSAEYSYNEQFF | TGTGCCAGCAGTTACTCGGCCGAATACTCCTACAATGAGCAGTTCTTC
TRBJ2-3 | 14 | NA | TRBV28 | TRBD2 | CASSRGLAADTQYF | TGTGCCAGCAGCCGCGGACTAGCGGCAGATACGCAGTATTTT
TRBJ2-7 | 14 | NA | TRBV28 | NA | CASTPFGVSYEQYF | TGTGCCAGCACCCCATTCGGGGTCTCCTACGAGCAGTACTTC
TRBJ2-2 | 16 | NA | TRBV7-7 | NA | CASSLASRPNTGELFF | TGTGCTAGCAGCTTAGCGTCGAGGCCCAACACCGGGGAGCTGTTTTTT
TRBJ1-1 | 18 | NA | TRBV6-1 | TRBD1 | CASSDPGQGTKAHTEAFF | TGTGCCAGCAGTGACCCCGGACAGGGAACTAAGGCCCACACTGAAGCTTTCTTT
TRBJ2-7 | 14 | NA | TRBV25-1 | TRBD2 | CASIPGGSQYEQYF | TGTGCCAGCATCCCTGGCGGGAGTCAGTACGAGCAGTACTTC
TRBJ2-5 | 13 | NA | TRBV4-1 | NA | CASSPGSLETQYF | TGCGCCAGCAGCCCTGGGTCCCTTGAGACCCAGTACTTC
TRBJ2-1 | 13 | NA | TRBV28 | TRBD1 | CASSETGGREQFF | TGTGCCAGCAGTGAGACAGGGGGACGGGAGCAGTTCTTC
TRBJ1-3 | 14 | NA | TRBV6-5 | NA | CASSYSLPGNTIYF | TGTGCCAGCAGTTACTCTCTCCCTGGAAACACCATATATTTT
TRBJ1-4 | 16 | few | TRBV10-3 | NA | CAISERGGPANEKLFF | TGTGCCATCAGTGAACGCGGGGGGCCGGCTAATGAAAAACTGTTTTTT
TRBJ1-5 | 13 | NA | TRBV14 | NA | CASSQAAGQPQHF | TGTGCCAGCAGCCAAGCAGCCGGGCAGCCCCAGCATTTT
TRBJ2-6 | 17 | few | TRBV5-4 | NA | CASSSKLGALGANVLTF | TGTGCCAGCAGCTCCAAGCTGGGGGCGCTTGGGGCCAACGTCCTGACTTTC
TRBJ2-3 | 11 | NA | TRBV5-1 | NA | CASSPYDTQYF | TGCGCCAGCAGCCCCTACGATACGCAGTATTTT
TRBJ1-4 | 14 | once | TRBV7-9 | NA | CASSSGVTNEKLFF | TGTGCCAGCAGCTCAGGGGTTACTAATGAAAAACTGTTTTTT
TRBJ2-3 | 15 | NA | TRBV2 | TRBD2 | CASTGLAEALDTQYF | TGTGCCAGCACGGGACTAGCGGAAGCGTTAGATACGCAGTATTTT
TRBJ2-3 | 15 | NA | TRBV6-2/TRBV6-3 | NA | CASSYGAVDTDTQYF | TGTGCCAGCAGTTACGGAGCGGTGGACACAGATACGCAGTATTTT
TRBJ2-7 | 15 | NA | TRBV6-5 | TRBD2 | CASVTSGRVSYEQYF | TGTGCCAGCGTTACTAGCGGGAGGGTTTCCTACGAGCAGTACTTC
TRBJ2-4 | 16 | NA | TRBV6-5 | NA | CASSYEWQGGKNIQYF | TGTGCCAGCAGTTACGAGTGGCAGGGTGGGAAAAACATTCAGTACTTC
TRBJ2-7 | 14 | once | TRBV5-5 | NA | CASSRGPEGYEQYF | TGTGCCAGCAGCAGGGGACCCGAGGGCTACGAGCAGTACTTC